A selection of T cell receptor beta chains follows, all from one sample in a study of technical replicates of blood from a few donors. The data were produced by immunoSEQ multiplex PCR, yet TCRdb's version contains in-frame clones alone and is incomplete. The sample gives about 49,000 clones, around 90% of which show up once; 3% to 5% is in the top ten. The material sequenced was PBMCs. The receptors come from a human donor in good health. Some clones in this sample may be carry-over from other donors' samples. The CDR3 runs from the conserved cysteine through the conserved F or W. Fields, in order: J gene, V gene, clone size, CDR3 protein. Some rows mark clone size as missing; the rest say once, few, many or name a class of expanded clone.

j_gene: TRBJ1-1; v_gene: TRBV5-1; abundance: NA; CDR3aa: CASSFTGVGATEAFF
j_gene: TRBJ2-7; v_gene: TRBV5-6; abundance: NA; CDR3aa: CASSSFQGQAYEQYF
j_gene: TRBJ2-4; v_gene: TRBV7-8; abundance: NA; CDR3aa: CASSLGAGGAAKNIQYF
j_gene: TRBJ2-7; v_gene: TRBV30; abundance: NA; CDR3aa: CAWSLGTGSYEQYF
j_gene: TRBJ1-3; v_gene: TRBV6-6; abundance: NA; CDR3aa: CASSRDGGLGNTIYF
j_gene: TRBJ2-3; v_gene: TRBV6-5; abundance: once; CDR3aa: CASSIRDSGTDTQYF
j_gene: TRBJ1-2; v_gene: TRBV2; abundance: NA; CDR3aa: CASSQTAGGGYTF
j_gene: TRBJ1-4; v_gene: TRBV30; abundance: NA; CDR3aa: CAWSRGVAATNEKLFF
j_gene: TRBJ2-7; v_gene: TRBV7-9; abundance: NA; CDR3aa: CASSLSQGTSYEQYF
j_gene: TRBJ1-2; v_gene: TRBV5-6; abundance: NA; CDR3aa: CASSGRTGIYGYTF
j_gene: TRBJ2-1; v_gene: TRBV4-2; abundance: NA; CDR3aa: CASSQGFGIGNEQFF
j_gene: TRBJ2-3; v_gene: TRBV1; abundance: NA; CDR3aa: CTSSERGGTQYF
j_gene: TRBJ2-7; v_gene: TRBV7-9; abundance: NA; CDR3aa: CASSLARGNYEQYF
j_gene: TRBJ1-5; v_gene: TRBV6-5; abundance: NA; CDR3aa: CASSFGQVNQPQHF
j_gene: TRBJ2-2; v_gene: TRBV6-6; abundance: NA; CDR3aa: CASSYLGLTTGELFF
j_gene: TRBJ2-1; v_gene: TRBV15; abundance: NA; CDR3aa: CATSRDRRGFSRDNEQFF
j_gene: TRBJ1-1; v_gene: TRBV18; abundance: NA; CDR3aa: CASSPNQGGTEAFF
j_gene: TRBJ2-5; v_gene: TRBV6-4; abundance: NA; CDR3aa: CASSREAQETQYF
j_gene: TRBJ2-5; v_gene: TRBV9; abundance: NA; CDR3aa: CASSVAGLAGETQYF
j_gene: TRBJ1-2; v_gene: TRBV19; abundance: NA; CDR3aa: CASSIVQGLNYGYTF
j_gene: TRBJ1-1; v_gene: TRBV2; abundance: few; CDR3aa: CASSGSQAGARTEAFF
j_gene: TRBJ1-6; v_gene: TRBV28; abundance: once; CDR3aa: CASRDGTVGSPLHF
j_gene: TRBJ2-7; v_gene: TRBV7-3; abundance: NA; CDR3aa: CASSRTGREEQYF
j_gene: TRBJ2-7; v_gene: TRBV12-5; abundance: NA; CDR3aa: CASGLGRGEQYF
j_gene: TRBJ1-2; v_gene: TRBV2; abundance: NA; CDR3aa: CASTGQGLYGYTF
j_gene: TRBJ2-2; v_gene: TRBV29-1; abundance: NA; CDR3aa: CSVSRGLSTGELFF
j_gene: TRBJ2-1; v_gene: TRBV7-9; abundance: NA; CDR3aa: CASSWGSGSPGEQFF
j_gene: TRBJ2-5; v_gene: TRBV19; abundance: NA; CDR3aa: CASSMVAGGRETQYF
j_gene: TRBJ2-2; v_gene: TRBV9; abundance: once; CDR3aa: CASSASGTVVVGELFF
j_gene: TRBJ1-1; v_gene: TRBV5-8; abundance: NA; CDR3aa: CASSLGANTEAFF
j_gene: TRBJ1-1; v_gene: TRBV7-3; abundance: once; CDR3aa: CASSYYLNTEAFF
j_gene: TRBJ1-2; v_gene: TRBV7-9; abundance: once; CDR3aa: CASSPYTGNYGYTF
j_gene: TRBJ2-5; v_gene: TRBV4-3; abundance: once; CDR3aa: CASSQVLDLAGETQYF
j_gene: TRBJ1-6; v_gene: TRBV13; abundance: NA; CDR3aa: CASSLQRGIGNSPLHF
j_gene: TRBJ2-3; v_gene: TRBV6-5; abundance: NA; CDR3aa: CASSLAERTDTQYF
j_gene: TRBJ1-2; v_gene: TRBV27; abundance: NA; CDR3aa: CASSLSLVGSYTF
j_gene: TRBJ2-1; v_gene: TRBV30; abundance: NA; CDR3aa: CASPDEQFF
j_gene: TRBJ1-5; v_gene: TRBV19; abundance: NA; CDR3aa: CASSIDGTGFEQPQHF
j_gene: TRBJ1-6; v_gene: TRBV15; abundance: NA; CDR3aa: CATSRGQARGSPLHF
j_gene: TRBJ1-2; v_gene: TRBV5-1; abundance: NA; CDR3aa: CASSSGGSNYGYTF
j_gene: TRBJ1-1; v_gene: TRBV5-6; abundance: NA; CDR3aa: CASSFGQNTEAFF
j_gene: TRBJ1-3; v_gene: TRBV15; abundance: NA; CDR3aa: CATSRDRVSGNTIYF
j_gene: TRBJ2-7; v_gene: TRBV21-1; abundance: once; CDR3aa: CASPKERTSPIYEQYF
j_gene: TRBJ1-2; v_gene: TRBV29-1; abundance: NA; CDR3aa: CSVEEGQANYGYTF
j_gene: TRBJ1-4; v_gene: TRBV18; abundance: few; CDR3aa: CASSQTRDRLFF
j_gene: TRBJ2-3; v_gene: TRBV7-9; abundance: NA; CDR3aa: CASSLPPSGDQDTQYF
j_gene: TRBJ1-1; v_gene: TRBV30; abundance: NA; CDR3aa: CACTGMNTEAFF
j_gene: TRBJ1-3; v_gene: TRBV9; abundance: NA; CDR3aa: CASSMSDSSSGNTIYF
j_gene: TRBJ2-3; v_gene: TRBV7-6; abundance: NA; CDR3aa: CASSLAPRLAGTDTQYF
j_gene: TRBJ1-2; v_gene: TRBV29-1; abundance: NA; CDR3aa: CSAEVDSGYTF